This T cell receptor (beta chain) was captured by sequencing in a study of T cells in localized non-small cell lung cancer. Produced via immunoSEQ multiplex PCR; TCRdb's table is partial and in-frame only. Of about 72,000 clones in the sample, approximately 84% are singletons; the top ten hold about 1.5%. Deletions cut 1 base from V and 4 bases from J, with 7 bases between. Germline values: CDR1 SEHNR, CDR2 FQNEAQ (reference sequence). This CDR3 contains 13 residues. V and J are TRBV7-9 and TRBJ1-1; D not resolved. Here the sequenced sample was peripheral blood, taken before any cancer treatment. The source of this sequence is a female donor of 60 years or more with stage I lung adenocarcinoma. The CDR3 reads CASSLGWGTEAFF. The CDR3 DNA is TGTGCCAGCAGCTTAGGCTGGGGCACTGAAGCTTTCTTT.